The clone carrying this TCR beta chain has just a few counts. CDR3 length equals 15 residues. Germline V lookup: CDR1 LNHDA, CDR2 SQIVND (reference sequence). Germline trimming cut 6 bases from V and 0 bases from J; bases unmatched to any gene: 6. The data belong to a study of blood T cell repertoires in COVID-19. As processed by the authors: Reference gene primer amplification in the assay estimated nucleated cell counts. Only in-frame clones appear in the TCRdb table, and some are missing; sequencing was by immunoSEQ multiplex PCR. That table furnishes V, J and clone size, whereas the DNA furnished D and trimming. The sample records about 240,000 clones, 75% to 90% being singletons.

Sequencing used PBMCs or T cells enriched from blood (not recorded which). This clonotype was sampled from a young woman who had recovered from COVID-19. V usage is TRBV19 and J usage is TRBJ2-7; 9 nucleotides match TRBD1. Written as DNA, the CDR3 is TGTGCCAGTAGCCCCGGGACAGGGACCTCCTACGAGCAGTACTTC. Amino acids: CASSPGTGTSYEQYF. Supplemented by reference TRBV19 and TRBJ2-7, the full variable domain reads DGGITQSPKYLFRKEGQNVTLSCEQNLNHDAMYWYRQDPGQGLRLIYYSQIVNDFQKGDIAEGYSVSREKKESFPLTVTSAQKNPTAFYLCASSPGTGTSYEQYFGPGTRLTVT.